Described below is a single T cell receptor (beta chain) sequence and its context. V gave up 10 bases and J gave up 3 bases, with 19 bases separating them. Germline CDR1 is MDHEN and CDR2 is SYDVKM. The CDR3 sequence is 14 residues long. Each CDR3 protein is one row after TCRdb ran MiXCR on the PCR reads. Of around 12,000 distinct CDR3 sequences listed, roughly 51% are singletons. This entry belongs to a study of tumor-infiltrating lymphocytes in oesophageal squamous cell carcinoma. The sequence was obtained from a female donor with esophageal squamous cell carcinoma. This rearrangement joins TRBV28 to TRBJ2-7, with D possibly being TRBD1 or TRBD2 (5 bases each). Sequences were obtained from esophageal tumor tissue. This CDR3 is CAILASGRHYEQYF. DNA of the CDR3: TGTGCCATCCTAGCTTCGGGACGGCACTACGAGCAGTACTTC.